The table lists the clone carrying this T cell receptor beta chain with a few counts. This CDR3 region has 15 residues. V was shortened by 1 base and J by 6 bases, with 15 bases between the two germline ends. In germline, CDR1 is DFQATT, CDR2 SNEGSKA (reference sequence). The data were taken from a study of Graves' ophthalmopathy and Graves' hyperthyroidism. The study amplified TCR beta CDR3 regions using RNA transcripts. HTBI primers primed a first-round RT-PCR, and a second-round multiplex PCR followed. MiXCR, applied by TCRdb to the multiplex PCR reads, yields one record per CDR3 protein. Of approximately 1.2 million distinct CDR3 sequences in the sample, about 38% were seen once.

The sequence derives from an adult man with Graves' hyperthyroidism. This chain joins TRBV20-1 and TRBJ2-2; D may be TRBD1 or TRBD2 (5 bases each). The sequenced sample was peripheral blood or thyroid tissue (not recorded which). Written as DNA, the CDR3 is TGCAGTGCTAGAGTCCCGCCGAGGGGACCCGGGGAGCTGTTTTTT. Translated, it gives CSARVPPRGPGELFF.